The 12 T cell receptor beta chains reported below all come from one sample, sequenced in a study of blood T cell repertoires in COVID-19 (dated by TCRdb to the early 2020s). Libraries were built with the immunoSEQ multiplex PCR assay. This is the immuneACCESS table as TCRdb keeps it, with only in-frame sequences that have V and J called. A part of the clones is gone; compared with another copy, unresolved V genes explain less than half, and the rest is unexplained. Here the sample has 200,000 to 300,000 clones; about 88% occur a single time. The ten largest clones take up over 4% of the sample. The source material was peripheral blood. The source of these receptors is a man aged 60 to 75 who had recovered from COVID-19.

As regards this clone: Sequence at one end of the junction differs from germline and may be a read error. V and J are TRBV7-7 and TRBJ2-3; 7 bases are shared with TRBD2. CDR1 and CDR2 (germline): SSHAT, FNYEAQ (reference sequence). The CDR3 runs 14 residues. The CDR3 is CASSSRLAADTQYF. Here the CDR3 DNA reads TGTGCTAGCAGCTCCCGACTAGCCGCAGATACGCAGTATTTT.

The chain recombines TRBV7-8 with TRBJ2-5; D perhaps matches TRBD2 (7 bases). This CDR3 has 16 residues. Per the germline V gene, CDR1 is SGHVS and CDR2 is FQNEAQ. Trimming pared 4 bases from V and 0 bases from J, leaving 15 bases between. The CDR3 sequence: CASSYRGGSYQETQYF. Written as DNA, the CDR3 is TGTGCCAGCAGCTACCGCGGGGGCTCGTACCAAGAGACCCAGTACTTC.

The chain couples TRBV7-2 to TRBJ1-2; a possible D gene is TRBD1 (5 bases). The length of the CDR3 is 15 residues. Germline V gene lookup returns CDR1 SGHTA and CDR2 FQGNSA. V lost 5 bases and J lost 4, with 17 bases in between. CDR3 amino acids: CASSIGALGIYGYTF. For the CDR3, the DNA is TGTGCCAGCAGCATTGGGGCCCTGGGGATCTATGGCTACACCTTC. Using reference TRBV7-2 and TRBJ1-2 for the parts outside the CDR3, the full variable domain is GAGVSQSPSNKVTEKGKDVELRCDPISGHTALYWYRQSLGQGLEFLIYFQGNSAPDKSGLPSDRFSAERTGGSVSTLTIQRTQQEDSAVYLCASSIGALGIYGYTFGSGTRLTVV.

This clone occurred once. The chain links TRBV5-4 to TRBJ1-1; maybe TRBD1 (6 bases). This CDR3 contains 15 residues. Germline assignment: CDR1 SGHNT and CDR2 YYREEE (reference sequence). V dropped 4 bases and J dropped 1 base, with 14 bases sitting between them. This CDR3 reads CASSARAGENTEAFF. The DNA for the CDR3 is TGTGCCAGCAGCGCCCGGGCAGGGGAGAACACTGAAGCTTTCTTT.

This clone was observed a single time. The J gene is TRBJ2-5, the V gene TRBV27, with 10 bases aligning to TRBD2. Germline V gene data show CDR1 as MNHEY and CDR2 as SMNVEV (reference sequence). The ends lost 6 bases at V and 2 bases at J; junction bases unmatched: 6. The CDR3 sequence is 15 residues long. CDR3 protein: CASSRAGGKQETQYF. For the CDR3, the DNA is TGTGCCAGCAGCCGAGCGGGGGGGAAACAAGAGACCCAGTACTTC.

V gene TRBV19 combines with J gene TRBJ1-1; D may be TRBD1 (5 bases). V lost 0 bases and J lost 4, with 9 bases in between. This CDR3 region has 14 residues. The germline V gene has CDR1 LNHDA and CDR2 SQIVND (reference sequence). The CDR3 nucleotides are TGTGCCAGTAGTATAGATCAGGGTAGCACTGAAGCTTTCTTT. Its translation: CASSIDQGSTEAFF.

The chain has TRBV7-2 and TRBJ2-5, with 7 bases matching TRBD2. CDR3 length equals 14 residues. The V segment lost 5 bases and the J segment 4 bases; nucleotides outside the gene matches: 7. Looked up from germline, CDR1 is SGHTA and CDR2 is FQGNSA. The CDR3 DNA is TGTGCCAGCAGCCACAGGCGGGGGACAGAGACCCAGTACTTC. Translated: CASSHRRGTETQYF.

This clone has only one observation. The chain couples TRBV7-2 to TRBJ1-6; 8 nucleotides line up with TRBD1. CDR3 length: 14 amino acids. Germline assignment: CDR1 SGHTA and CDR2 FQGNSA. V lost 3 bases and J lost 10; bases outside the gene matches: 5. The CDR3 reads CASSFPGGGSPLHF. In nucleotides, the CDR3 is TGTGCCAGCAGCTTCCCAGGGGGCGGATCACCCCTCCACTTT. The variable domain in full, with the rest retrieved from reference TRBV7-2 and TRBJ1-6, is GAGVSQSPSNKVTEKGKDVELRCDPISGHTALYWYRQSLGQGLEFLIYFQGNSAPDKSGLPSDRFSAERTGGSVSTLTIQRTQQEDSAVYLCASSFPGGGSPLHFGNGTRLTVT.

This chain connects TRBV9 to TRBJ2-7, with 9 positions matching TRBD1. The germline gives CDR1 SGDLS, CDR2 YYNGEE. CDR3 size: 13 residues. V trimming: 4 bases; J trimming: 6 bases; junction bases outside the gene matches: 5. The CDR3 protein is CASSSGTGSEQYF. DNA of the CDR3: TGTGCCAGCAGCTCCGGGACAGGGAGCGAGCAGTACTTC.

The V and J genes are TRBV19 and TRBJ2-2; D is unclear. Germline V gives CDR1 LNHDA, CDR2 SQIVND (reference sequence). The CDR3 sequence is 12 residues long. V was shortened by 5 bases and J by 4 bases, with 5 bases between the two germline ends. The DNA for the CDR3 is TGTGCCAGTAGTCTTATCACCGGGGAGCTGTTTTTT. Translation gives CASSLITGELFF.

CDR3 sequence: CATQGNTEAFF. The CDR3 region has the DNA TGCGCCACCCAGGGGAACACTGAAGCTTTCTTT. The rearrangement uses TRBV10-1 and TRBJ1-1, with D maybe TRBD1 (5 bases). The germline CDR1 and CDR2 sequences are WNHNN and SYGVQD (reference sequence). The CDR3 runs to 11 residues. V lost 10 bases to trimming and J lost 1 base, with 7 bases between them.

The J gene is TRBJ1-2, the V gene TRBV9; 7 bases map to TRBD1. The germline gives CDR1 SGDLS, CDR2 YYNGEE. This CDR3 is 15 amino acids long. Losses at the gene ends were 0 bases for V and 3 bases for J; bases not matched to a gene: 5. The CDR3, as DNA: TGTGCCAGCAGCGTAGGGACAGGACTACACTATGGCTACACCTTC. As protein: CASSVGTGLHYGYTF. The variable domain in full, completed from reference TRBV9 and TRBJ1-2, reads DSGVTQTPKHLITATGQRVTLRCSPRSGDLSVYWYQQSLDQGLQFLIQYYNGEERAKGNILERFSAQQFPDLHSELNLSSLELGDSALYFCASSVGTGLHYGYTFGSGTRLTVV.